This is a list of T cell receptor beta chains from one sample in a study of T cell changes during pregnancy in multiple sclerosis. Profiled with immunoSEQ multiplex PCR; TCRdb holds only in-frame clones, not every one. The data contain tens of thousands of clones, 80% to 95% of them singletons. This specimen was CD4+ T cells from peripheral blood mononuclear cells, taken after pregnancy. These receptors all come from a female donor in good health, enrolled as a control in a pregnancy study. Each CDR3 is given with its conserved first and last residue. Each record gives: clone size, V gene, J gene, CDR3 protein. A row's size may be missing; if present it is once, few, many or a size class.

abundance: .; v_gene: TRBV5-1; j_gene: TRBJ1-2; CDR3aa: CASSLDAVYGYTF
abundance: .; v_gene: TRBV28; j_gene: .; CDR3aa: CASRDKISYEQYF
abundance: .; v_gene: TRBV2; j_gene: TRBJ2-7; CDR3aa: CASSELVAGPYEQYF
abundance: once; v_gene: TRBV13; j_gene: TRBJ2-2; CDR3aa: CASSSRAGGPGELFF
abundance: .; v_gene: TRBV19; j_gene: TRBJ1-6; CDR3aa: CASSLDRGNSPLHF
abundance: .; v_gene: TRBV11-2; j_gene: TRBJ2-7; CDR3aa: CASSLGGGGYEQYF
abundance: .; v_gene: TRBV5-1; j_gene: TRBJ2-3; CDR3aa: CASSLGGTSGSQDTQYF
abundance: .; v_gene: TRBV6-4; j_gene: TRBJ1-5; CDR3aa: CASSDSWGGEYSNQPQHF
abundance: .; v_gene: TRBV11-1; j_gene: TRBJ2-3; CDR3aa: CASSLARAGGEYF
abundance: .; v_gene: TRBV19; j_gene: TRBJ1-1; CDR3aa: CASSIRDRGTEAFF
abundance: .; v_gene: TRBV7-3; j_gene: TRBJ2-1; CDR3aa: CASSLTPRAGGQYNEQFF
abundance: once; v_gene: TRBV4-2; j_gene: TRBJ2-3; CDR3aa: CASSQGDRGSADTQYF
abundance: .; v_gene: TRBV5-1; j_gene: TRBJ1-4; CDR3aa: CASSLGEASREKLFF
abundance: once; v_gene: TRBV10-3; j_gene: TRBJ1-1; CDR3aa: CAISESRGEENTEAFF
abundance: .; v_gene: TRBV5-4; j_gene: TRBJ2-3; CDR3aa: CASSLTSGGDTQYF
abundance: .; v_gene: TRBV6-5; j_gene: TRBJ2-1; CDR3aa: CASTLSGGGYNEQFF
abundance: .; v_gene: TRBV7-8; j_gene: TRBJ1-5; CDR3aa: CASTPRGQSYNQPQHF
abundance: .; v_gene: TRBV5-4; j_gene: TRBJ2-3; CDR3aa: CASTMTGLNTQYF
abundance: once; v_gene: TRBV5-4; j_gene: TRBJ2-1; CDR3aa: CASSLGTTRNNEQFF
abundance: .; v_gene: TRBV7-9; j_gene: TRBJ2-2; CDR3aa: CASPGTGVLMNTGELFF
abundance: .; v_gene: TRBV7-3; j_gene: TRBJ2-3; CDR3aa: CASSLASGRAGGDTQYF
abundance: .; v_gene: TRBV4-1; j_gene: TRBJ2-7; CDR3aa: CASSQDPRYEQYF
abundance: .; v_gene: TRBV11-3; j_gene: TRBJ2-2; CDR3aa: CASSLDPADTGELFF
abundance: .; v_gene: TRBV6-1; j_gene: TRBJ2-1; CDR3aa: CASSLTGTLDEQFF
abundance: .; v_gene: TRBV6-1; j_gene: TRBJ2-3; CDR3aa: CASSEAGGLVDTQYF
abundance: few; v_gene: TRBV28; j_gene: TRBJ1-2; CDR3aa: CASNSGDYGYTF
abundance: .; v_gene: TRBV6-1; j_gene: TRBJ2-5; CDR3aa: CASSEALGGRGETQYF
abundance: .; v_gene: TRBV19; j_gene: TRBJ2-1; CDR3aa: CASRQKDEQFF
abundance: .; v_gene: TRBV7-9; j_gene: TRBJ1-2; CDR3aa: CASTFRGDGYGYTF
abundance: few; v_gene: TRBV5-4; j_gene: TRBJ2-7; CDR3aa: CASSFGREGSYEQYF
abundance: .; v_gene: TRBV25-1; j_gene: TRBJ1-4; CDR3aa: CASSEFGGSGEKLFF
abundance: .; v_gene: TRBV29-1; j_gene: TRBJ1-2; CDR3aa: CSSEGTGTDYGYTF
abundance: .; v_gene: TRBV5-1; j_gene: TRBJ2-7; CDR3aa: CASSEIAGVYEQYF
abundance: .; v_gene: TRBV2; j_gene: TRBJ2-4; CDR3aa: CASMDRGPTKNIQYF
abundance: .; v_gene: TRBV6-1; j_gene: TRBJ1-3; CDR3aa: CASSEASGNTIYF
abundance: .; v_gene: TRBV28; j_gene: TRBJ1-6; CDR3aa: CASRFPGQGNNSPLHF
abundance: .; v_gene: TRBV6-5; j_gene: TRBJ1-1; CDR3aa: CASTQVRGSEAFF
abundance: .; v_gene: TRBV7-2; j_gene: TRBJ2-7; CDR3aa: CASSLDSGGLTYEQYF
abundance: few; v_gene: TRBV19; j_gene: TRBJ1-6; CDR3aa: CASRALRESPLHF
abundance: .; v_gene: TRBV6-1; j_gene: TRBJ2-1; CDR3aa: CASRSPGTAYNEQFF
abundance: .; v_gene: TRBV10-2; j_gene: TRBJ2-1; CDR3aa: CASWGGAYNEQFF
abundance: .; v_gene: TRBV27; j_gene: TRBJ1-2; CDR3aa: CASSYRDRARGYTF
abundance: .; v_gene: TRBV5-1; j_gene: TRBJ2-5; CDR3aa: CASSPGQAETQYF
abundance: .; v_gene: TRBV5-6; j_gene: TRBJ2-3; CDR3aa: CASSPETRTSTDTQYF
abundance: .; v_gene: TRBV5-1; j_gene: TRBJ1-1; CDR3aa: CASSRDRGRTEAFF
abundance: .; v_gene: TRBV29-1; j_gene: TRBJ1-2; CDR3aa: CSVEGGQRLGYTF
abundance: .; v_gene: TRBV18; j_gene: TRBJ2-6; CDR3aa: CASSPRQGPHSGANVLTF
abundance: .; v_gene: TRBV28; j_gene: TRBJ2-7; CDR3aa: CASSPSGRGSYEQYF